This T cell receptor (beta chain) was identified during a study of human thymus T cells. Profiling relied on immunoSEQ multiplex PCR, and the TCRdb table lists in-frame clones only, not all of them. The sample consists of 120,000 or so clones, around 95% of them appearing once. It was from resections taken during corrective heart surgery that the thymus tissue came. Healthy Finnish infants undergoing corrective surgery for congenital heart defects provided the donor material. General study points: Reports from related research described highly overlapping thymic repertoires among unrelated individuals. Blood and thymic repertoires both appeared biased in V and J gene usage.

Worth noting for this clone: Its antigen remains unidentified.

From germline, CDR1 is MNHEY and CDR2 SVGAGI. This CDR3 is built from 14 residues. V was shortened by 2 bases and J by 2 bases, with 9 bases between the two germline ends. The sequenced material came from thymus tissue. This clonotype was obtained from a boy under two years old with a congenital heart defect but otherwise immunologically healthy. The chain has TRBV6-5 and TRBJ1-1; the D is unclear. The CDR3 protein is CASSYGSQNTEAFF. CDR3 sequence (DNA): TGTGCCAGCAGTTACGGGTCACAAAACACTGAAGCTTTCTTT.